Presented here are 10 T cell receptor beta chains from one specimen sequenced in a study of cytomegalovirus exposure and HLA in healthy donors. Primers for the PCR totalled 60 Vbeta and 13 Jbeta. Profiling relied on immunoSEQ multiplex PCR, and the TCRdb table lists in-frame clones only, not all of them. There are some 200,000 clones in the sample; more than 60% occur only once, and 1.7% lies in the top ten. Sequences were obtained from PBMCs. The receptors were sampled from a man aged 50-60 years in good health and CMV-seronegative.

CDR3 bases: TGTGCCAGCAGTGAAGCGGGAGGCGGGAACATTCAGTACTTC. Amino acid sequence: CASSEAGGGNIQYF. This chain joins TRBV2 and TRBJ2-4, with a weak D call TRBD2 (6 bases). With 0 bases removed from V and 7 bases from J, the gap between germline ends came to 10 bases. This CDR3 comprises 14 residues. Germline CDR1 and CDR2: SNHLY and FYNNEI.

V is TRBV5-4 and J is TRBJ2-2, with 9 bases lining up with TRBD2. Germline lookup yields CDR1 SGHNT and CDR2 YYREEE (reference sequence). V trimming: 4 bases; J trimming: 4 bases; junction bases outside the gene matches: 5. This CDR3 comprises 15 residues. The CDR3 here is CASSISGSTTGELFF. The CDR3 DNA sequence: TGTGCCAGCAGCATTAGCGGGAGTACCACCGGGGAGCTGTTTTTT.

The chain uses TRBV7-3 and TRBJ1-2; TRBD1 agrees at 10 bases. The CDR3 contains 16 residues. The J segment lost 4 bases and the V segment lost 0 bases, leaving 5 bases of the junction unmatched. Per the germline V gene, CDR1 is SGHTA and CDR2 is FQGTGA. The CDR3 DNA is TGTGCCAGCAGCTTAACCGGGACAGGGGAGGCCTATGGCTACACCTTC. Amino acid sequence: CASSLTGTGEAYGYTF.

The chain carries TRBV10-1 and TRBJ2-3; 11 bases agree with TRBD2. This CDR3 is built from 16 residues. The germline V gene encodes CDR1 WNHNN and CDR2 SYGVQD (reference sequence). J lost 1 base, V lost 8 bases, and 8 bases had no gene match. The CDR3 coding sequence is TGCGCCAGCGCCTCTAGGACTAGCGGGCGCACAGATACGCAGTATTTT. Amino acids: CASASRTSGRTDTQYF.

This clone was picked up one time. This chain joins TRBV28 and TRBJ1-2; the D gene is possibly TRBD1 (6 bases). V was pared by 4 bases and J by 2 bases, with 11 bases between. Per germline, CDR1 MDHEN and CDR2 SYDVKM. This CDR3 is built from 14 residues. The CDR3 sequence is CASSSGDANYGYTF. As DNA, the CDR3 is TGTGCCAGCAGTTCAGGGGACGCGAACTATGGCTACACCTTC.

CDR3 protein: CASGGQGRTGNTIYF. The CDR3 DNA reads as TGTGCTAGTGGGGGACAGGGGCGTACTGGAAACACCATATATTTT. This chain joins TRBV12-5 and TRBJ1-3; 10 bases align to TRBD1. The CDR3 extends over 15 amino acids. Germline V gives CDR1 LGHNT, CDR2 FRNRAP. Trimming at V came to 6 bases and at J to 2 bases, leaving 4 bases not matched to a gene.

The CDR3 nucleotides read TGTGCCAGCAGTGAGCAGACAGGGGGCACAGATACGCAGTATTTT. Residues: CASSEQTGGTDTQYF. V gene TRBV6-1 combines with J gene TRBJ2-3, with TRBD1 matching 8 bases. In germline, CDR1 is MNHNS, CDR2 SASEGT. The CDR3 totals 15 residues. Trimming at V came to 3 bases and at J to 1 base, leaving 3 bases not matched to a gene.

The CDR3 nucleotides read TGTGCCAGCAGTGAATCGCAAGCCATCTCGGGCTACACCTTC. Translated, it gives CASSESQAISGYTF. V usage is TRBV25-1 and J usage is TRBJ1-2; D unresolved. V was trimmed by 1 base and J by 8 bases, leaving 14 bases between them. The CDR3 loop spans 14 amino acids. The V gene's germline CDR1 is MGHDK and CDR2 SYGVNS.

Only one count was recorded for this clone. This chain connects TRBV4-1 to TRBJ2-7; 8 bases agree with TRBD1. Germline loops: CDR1 MGHRA, CDR2 YSYEKL. V dropped 4 bases and J dropped 0; count of bases not matched to a gene: 8. The CDR3 has 16 residues. The CDR3 sequence: CASSRQIGQGSYEQYF. CDR3 bases: TGCGCCAGCAGCCGCCAGATCGGACAGGGCTCCTACGAGCAGTACTTC.

The chain employs TRBV5-1 and TRBJ1-2; D uncertain. V lost 0 bases, J lost 8 bases, and 14 bases lay in between. CDR1 and CDR2 (germline): SGHRS, YFSETQ. This CDR3 is 14 amino acids long. In DNA form, the CDR3 reads TGCGCCAGCAGCTTGGAGTCAAACTCCGGGGGCTACACCTTC. Translated, it gives CASSLESNSGGYTF. Using reference TRBV5-1 and TRBJ1-2 for the parts outside the CDR3, the full variable domain is KAGVTQTPRYLIKTRGQQVTLSCSPISGHRSVSWYQQTPGQGLQFLFEYFSETQRNKGNFPGRFSGRQFSNSRSEMNVSTLELGDSALYLCASSLESNSGGYTFGSGTRLTVV.